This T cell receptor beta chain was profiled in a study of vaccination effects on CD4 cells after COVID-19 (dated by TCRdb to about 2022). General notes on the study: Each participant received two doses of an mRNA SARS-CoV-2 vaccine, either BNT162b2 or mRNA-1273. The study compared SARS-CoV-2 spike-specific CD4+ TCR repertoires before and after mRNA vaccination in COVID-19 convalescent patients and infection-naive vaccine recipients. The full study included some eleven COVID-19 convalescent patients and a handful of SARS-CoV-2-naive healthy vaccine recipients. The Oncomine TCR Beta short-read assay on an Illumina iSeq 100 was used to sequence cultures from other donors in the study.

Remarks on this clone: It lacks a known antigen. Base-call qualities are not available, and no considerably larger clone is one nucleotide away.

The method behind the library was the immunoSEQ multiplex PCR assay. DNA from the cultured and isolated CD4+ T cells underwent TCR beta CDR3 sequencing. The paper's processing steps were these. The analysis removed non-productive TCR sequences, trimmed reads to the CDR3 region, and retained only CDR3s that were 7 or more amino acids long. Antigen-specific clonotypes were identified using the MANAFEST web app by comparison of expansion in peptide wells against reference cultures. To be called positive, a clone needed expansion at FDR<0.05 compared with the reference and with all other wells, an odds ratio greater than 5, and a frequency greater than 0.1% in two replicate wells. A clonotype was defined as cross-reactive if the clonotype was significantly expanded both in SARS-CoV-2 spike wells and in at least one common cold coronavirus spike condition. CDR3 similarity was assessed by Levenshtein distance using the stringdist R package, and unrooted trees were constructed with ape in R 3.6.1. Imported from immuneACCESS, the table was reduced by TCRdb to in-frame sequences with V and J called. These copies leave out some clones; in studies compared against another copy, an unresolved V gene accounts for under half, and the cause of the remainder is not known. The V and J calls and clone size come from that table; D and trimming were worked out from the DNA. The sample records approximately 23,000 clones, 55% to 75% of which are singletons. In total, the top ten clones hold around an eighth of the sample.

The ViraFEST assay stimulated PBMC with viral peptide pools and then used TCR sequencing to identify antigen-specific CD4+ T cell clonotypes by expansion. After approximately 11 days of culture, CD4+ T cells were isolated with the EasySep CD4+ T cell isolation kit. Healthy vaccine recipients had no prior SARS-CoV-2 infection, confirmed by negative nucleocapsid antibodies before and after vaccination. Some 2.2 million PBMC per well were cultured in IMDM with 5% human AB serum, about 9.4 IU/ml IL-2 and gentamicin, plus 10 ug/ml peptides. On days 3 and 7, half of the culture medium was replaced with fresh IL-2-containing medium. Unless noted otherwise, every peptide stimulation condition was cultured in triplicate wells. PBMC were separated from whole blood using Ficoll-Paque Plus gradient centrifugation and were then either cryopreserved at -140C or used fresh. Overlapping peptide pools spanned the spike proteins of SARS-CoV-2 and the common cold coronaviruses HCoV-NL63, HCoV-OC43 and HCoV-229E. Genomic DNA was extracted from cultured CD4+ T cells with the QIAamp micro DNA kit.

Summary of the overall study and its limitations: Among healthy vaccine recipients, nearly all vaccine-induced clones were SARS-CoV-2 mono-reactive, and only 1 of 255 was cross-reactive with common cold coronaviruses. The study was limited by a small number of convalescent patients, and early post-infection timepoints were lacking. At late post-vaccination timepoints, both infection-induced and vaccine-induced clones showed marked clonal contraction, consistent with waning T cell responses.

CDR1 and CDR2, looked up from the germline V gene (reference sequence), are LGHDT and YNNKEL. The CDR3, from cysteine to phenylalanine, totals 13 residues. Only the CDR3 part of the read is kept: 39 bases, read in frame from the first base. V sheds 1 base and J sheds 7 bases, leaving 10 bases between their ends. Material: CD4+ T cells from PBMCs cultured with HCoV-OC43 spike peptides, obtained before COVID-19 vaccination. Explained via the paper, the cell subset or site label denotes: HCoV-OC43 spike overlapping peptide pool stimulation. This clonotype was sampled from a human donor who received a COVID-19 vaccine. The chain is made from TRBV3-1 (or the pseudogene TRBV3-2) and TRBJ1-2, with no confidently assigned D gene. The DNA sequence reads TGTGCCAGCAGCCAAGTCCCCGGAATTGGCTACACCTTC. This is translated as CASSQVPGIGYTF.